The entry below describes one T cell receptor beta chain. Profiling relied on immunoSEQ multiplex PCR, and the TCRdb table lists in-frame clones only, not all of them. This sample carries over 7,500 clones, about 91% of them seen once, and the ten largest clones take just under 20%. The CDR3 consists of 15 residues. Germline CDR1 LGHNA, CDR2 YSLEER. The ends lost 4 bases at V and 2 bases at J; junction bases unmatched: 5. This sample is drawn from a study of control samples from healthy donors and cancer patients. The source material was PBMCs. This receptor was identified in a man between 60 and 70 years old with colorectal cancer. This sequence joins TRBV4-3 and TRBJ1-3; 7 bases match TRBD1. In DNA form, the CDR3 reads TGCGCCAGCAGCCCCCCGGACAGGACTGGAAACACCATATATTTT. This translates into CASSPPDRTGNTIYF.